The 15 T cell receptor beta chains below were found in one sample sequenced in a study of graft-versus-host responses after intestinal transplantation. TCRdb keeps only in-frame clones here, not all; method: immunoSEQ multiplex PCR. Here the sample spans roughly 56,000 clones, 91% being singletons. This specimen was PBMCs, taken roughly 120 days after intestinal transplantation. These receptors all stem from a human patient who received an intestinal transplant, so some T cells may come from the graft donor.

The rearrangement uses TRBV7-3 and TRBJ2-7; maybe TRBD2 (6 bases). The germline CDR1 and CDR2 sequences are SGHTA and FQGTGA. The CDR3 sequence is 15 residues long. V dropped 3 bases and J dropped 3 bases, with 15 bases sitting between them. For the CDR3, the DNA is TGTGCCAGCAGCTTTTCGGGGGACCCTATCTACGAGCAGTACTTC. Its protein product is CASSFSGDPIYEQYF.

The chain is built from TRBV19 and TRBJ2-1; 9 nucleotides align to TRBD1. Trimming removed 6 bases from V and 9 bases from J; junction bases left unmatched: 12. Germline V lookup: CDR1 LNHDA, CDR2 SQIVND (reference sequence). This CDR3 contains 15 residues. The CDR3: CASSISGQGRIEQFF. The DNA of the CDR3 is TGTGCCAGTAGCATTTCGGGACAGGGTAGAATTGAGCAGTTCTTC.

This rearrangement joins TRBV27 to TRBJ1-6, with 8 bases identical to TRBD1. The germline V gene has CDR1 MNHEY and CDR2 SMNVEV (reference sequence). This CDR3 is 16 amino acids long. Unmatched junction bases numbered 6, after V lost 0 bases and J lost 8 bases. CDR3 residues: CASSLSWQGADSPLHF. Here the CDR3 DNA reads TGTGCCAGCAGTTTATCATGGCAGGGGGCGGATTCACCCCTCCACTTT.

This rearrangement joins TRBV5-1 to TRBJ2-7; D uncertain. CDR1 and CDR2 from the germline V gene are SGHRS and YFSETQ. Trimming cost V 2 bases and J 0 bases, with 6 bases left between them. CDR3 length: 13 amino acids. CDR3 coding DNA: TGCGCCAGCAGCTTAGTCAGCTCCTACGAGCAGTACTTC. It yields the protein CASSLVSSYEQYF.

As DNA, the CDR3 is TGCGCCAGCAGCTTACCGGAGGTCTACAATGAGCAGTTCTTC. Its translation: CASSLPEVYNEQFF. V gene TRBV5-1 combines with J gene TRBJ2-1; weak D call: TRBD2 (5 bases). The ends were cut back, 2 bases at V and 3 bases at J, with 9 bases in the middle. CDR1 SGHRS and CDR2 YFSETQ come from the germline V gene. The CDR3 loop spans 14 amino acids.

This clone has a single count. This chain uses TRBV27 with TRBJ2-2; TRBD2 aligns across 10 bases. CDR3 length: 17 residues. The V gene end was trimmed by 2 bases and the J gene end by 0 bases; junction bases not matched to a gene: 3. Germline CDR1 MNHEY, CDR2 SMNVEV (reference sequence). The CDR3 reads CASSLLAGEANTGELFF. In DNA, the CDR3 is TGTGCCAGCAGTTTACTAGCGGGGGAGGCGAACACCGGGGAGCTGTTTTTT.

In its sample, this clone was seen a few times. The chain combines TRBV29-1 with TRBJ2-1; D call uncertain. CDR1 and CDR2 (germline): SQVTM, ANQGSEA. Trimming left V 6 bases short and J 9 bases short, with 15 bases between. The CDR3 is 12 residues long. CDR3 region: CSVGKDSSEQFF. The CDR3 DNA reads TGCAGCGTGGGAAAGGATTCAAGTGAGCAGTTCTTC.

This clone was detected once. The chain is built from TRBV13 and TRBJ2-7; D unclear. CDR1 and CDR2 (germline): PRHDT, FYEKMQ (reference sequence). Trimming stripped 2 bases from V and 3 bases from J, with 8 bases between. The CDR3 consists of 13 residues. CDR3 in DNA: TGTGCCAGCAGCTTATTCCGGAGCTACGAGCAGTACTTC. Translated, it gives CASSLFRSYEQYF.

The CDR3 DNA reads TGTGCCAGCAGCGTCGGGACAGGGAACACAGATACGCAGTATTTT. Its translation is CASSVGTGNTDTQYF. The chain recombines TRBV5-8 with TRBJ2-3, with 9 bases that match TRBD1. V shed 4 bases and J 2 bases; nucleotides not matched to a gene: 5. The germline V gene has CDR1 SGHTS and CDR2 YDEGEE. The CDR3 is made up of 15 amino acids. Variable domain in full (rest from reference TRBV5-8 and TRBJ2-3): EAGVTQSPTHLIKTRGQQATLRCSPISGHTSVYWYQQALGLGLQFLLWYDEGEERNRGNFPPRFSGRQFPNYSSELNVNALELEDSALYLCASSVGTGNTDTQYFGPGTRLTVL.

J is TRBJ2-7 and V is TRBV5-6; no clear D. V was pared by 0 bases and J by 5 bases, with 9 bases between. Germline assignment: CDR1 SGHDT and CDR2 YYEEEE. The CDR3 has 13 amino acids. The CDR3 reads CASSLAMPNEQYF. The CDR3, as DNA: TGTGCCAGCAGCTTGGCTATGCCCAACGAGCAGTACTTC.

The V and J genes are TRBV23-1 and TRBJ2-3, with 8 bases lining up with TRBD1. TRBV23-1 is designated an ORF whose function remains uncertain. CDR3 size: 16 residues. V was pared by 5 bases and J by 0 bases, with 7 bases of the junction left unmatched. In DNA form, the CDR3 reads TGCGCCAGCAGTGACAGGGGTCCCCCTAGCACAGATACGCAGTATTTT. Encoded protein: CASSDRGPPSTDTQYF.

V is TRBV11-2 and J is TRBJ1-4, with D maybe TRBD1 (5 bases). Per germline, CDR1 SGHAT and CDR2 FQNNGV. This CDR3 is built from 17 residues. V was cut by 2 bases and J by 6 bases, with 19 bases left in between. The chain's CDR3 is CASSLIGEGRKDEKLFF. CDR3 DNA sequence: TGTGCCAGCAGCTTAATAGGGGAGGGCAGGAAGGATGAAAAACTGTTTTTT.

This clone was seen just once. This rearrangement joins TRBV6-1 to TRBJ1-2, with TRBD1 identical over 8 bases. Unmatched junction bases numbered 7, after V lost 3 bases and J lost 4 bases. The CDR3 is made up of 15 amino acids. Germline CDR1 is MNHNS and CDR2 is SASEGT. Written as DNA, the CDR3 is TGTGCCAGCAGTGACGGGACAGGACCAGGCTATGGCTACACCTTC. Its protein product is CASSDGTGPGYGYTF.

The chain is built from TRBV7-9 and TRBJ1-2; maybe TRBD1 (6 bases). Germline CDR1 is SEHNR and CDR2 is FQNEAQ (reference sequence). V dropped 2 bases and J dropped 0 bases, with 10 bases sitting between them. The CDR3 totals 15 residues. CDR3 DNA: TGTGCCAGCAGCTTAATGGGGGCAGCTAACTATGGCTACACCTTC. Its protein product is CASSLMGAANYGYTF.

The chain combines TRBV5-1 with TRBJ2-7; 8 nucleotides agree with TRBD2. Per the germline V gene, CDR1 is SGHRS and CDR2 is YFSETQ. The CDR3 totals 18 residues. Trimming removed 1 base from V and 0 bases from J; junction bases left unmatched: 12. The CDR3 protein is CASSLTYPLAGGSYEQYF. Written as DNA, the CDR3 is TGCGCCAGCAGCTTGACCTACCCGCTAGCGGGCGGCTCCTACGAGCAGTACTTC.